This entry lists 5 T cell receptor beta chains sequenced from one sample in a study of shared clonotypes between healthy human individuals. Naive CD8 cells comprised CD45RO-negative, CCR7-positively selected cells, excluding terminally differentiated effector memory CD45RA+ cells. Sequenced by immunoSEQ multiplex PCR; TCRdb stores in-frame clones only, minus some. The repertoire holds 600,000 or so clones, with roughly 98% as singletons. Sequencing input: naive CD8+ T cells sorted from blood. The receptors derive from a man aged 30 to 45 in good health.

This sequence joins TRBV2 and TRBJ2-1; the D is unclear. The CDR3 has 10 amino acids. The V end lost 6 bases, the J end lost 9 bases, and 6 bases lay between the germline ends. The V gene's germline CDR1 is SNHLY and CDR2 FYNNEI. In DNA form, the CDR3 reads TGTGCCAGCAGGGGCGCTGAGCAGTTCTTC. It is translated as CASRGAEQFF.

The rearrangement joins TRBV27 to TRBJ2-3; D ambiguous. This CDR3 is 12 amino acids long. The germline gives CDR1 MNHEY, CDR2 SMNVEV (reference sequence). Trimming took 3 bases from V and 4 from J, leaving 5 bases between them. CDR3 nucleotides: TGTGCCAGCAGTTTCGGCGCAGATACGCAGTATTTT. This encodes CASSFGADTQYF.

This clone appeared a few times. The rearrangement links TRBV4-2 to TRBJ1-5; D ambiguous. Germline CDR1 and CDR2: LGHNA and YNFKEQ. With 0 bases removed from V and 3 bases from J, the gap between germline ends came to 12 bases. The CDR3 spans 16 residues. For the CDR3, the DNA is TGTGCCAGCAGCCAAGAAGAGAGTACGGCCAATCAGCCCCAGCATTTT. This codes for CASSQEESTANQPQHF.

The chain joins TRBV15 to TRBJ2-5; 11 nucleotides agree with TRBD2. Germline trimming cut 0 bases from V and 5 bases from J; bases unmatched to any gene: 11. The CDR3 has 18 residues. Germline loops: CDR1 LNHNV, CDR2 YYDKDF (reference sequence). The CDR3 sequence is CATSRDVIAGGPYETQYF. DNA of the CDR3: TGTGCCACCAGCAGAGATGTAATAGCGGGAGGGCCGTATGAGACCCAGTACTTC.

This rearrangement joins TRBV25-1 to TRBJ2-2, with 8 positions matching TRBD1. The germline CDR1 and CDR2 sequences are MGHDK and SYGVNS. This CDR3 spans 17 amino acids. Trimming cost V 1 base and J 2 bases; bases outside gene matches: 6. Written as DNA, the CDR3 is TGTGCCAGCAGTGAATGGGACGGGACAGGAAACACCGGGGAGCTGTTTTTT. Amino acids: CASSEWDGTGNTGELFF. Combining the CDR3 with reference TRBV25-1 and TRBJ2-2 gives the whole variable domain EADIYQTPRYLVIGTGKKITLECSQTMGHDKMYWYQQDPGMELHLIHYSYGVNSTEKGDLSSESTVSRIRTEHFPLTLESARPSHTSQYLCASSEWDGTGNTGELFFGEGSRLTVL.